The 19 T cell receptor beta chains below come from one sample, sequenced in a study of blood T cells in healthy people across ages. Combining a sample-barcoded 5' primer with a J-beta primer mix, a second PCR ran for roughly 6 to 11 cycles. TCRdb analysed the 5' RACE reads with MiXCR anew, one entry per CDR3 protein. Among over 500,000 distinct CDR3 sequences listed, roughly half were seen once. Material: blood. Receptors were obtained from a woman older than 75 in good health.

The chain combines TRBV12-3 or TRBV12-4 with TRBJ1-5; 8 positions match TRBD1. After removal of 8 bases from V and 3 bases from J, the junction contained 6 bases not matched to a gene. This CDR3 is 14 amino acids long. In nucleotides, the CDR3 is TGTGCCAGCTCGGGACAGGACGACAATCAGCCCCAGCATTTT. Protein sequence: CASSGQDDNQPQHF.

The chain joins TRBV29-1 to TRBJ1-2; D is undetermined. The CDR3 totals 15 residues. The germline V and J ends were trimmed by 4 bases and 7 bases, with 22 bases remaining between them. The V gene's germline CDR1 is SQVTM and CDR2 ANQGSEA. The CDR3 DNA reads as TGCAGCGTTGTTCCTCGGGAAGGGAGGGTCTCTGGCTACACCTTC. Its protein product is CSVVPREGRVSGYTF.

This clonotype was recorded at least ten times. The V call is TRBV3-1, the J call TRBJ1-2, with D possibly TRBD1 on 5 matching bases. This CDR3 contains 15 residues. Trimming pared 4 bases from V and 1 base from J, leaving 13 bases between. Germline V gene data show CDR1 as LGHDT and CDR2 as YNNKEL (reference sequence). CDR3 DNA: TGTGCCAGCAGCCTTCATGACAGCCTTAACTATGGCTACACCTTC. It specifies CASSLHDSLNYGYTF.

V usage is TRBV12-3 or TRBV12-4 and J usage is TRBJ2-1, with 8 bases matching TRBD2. The CDR3 loop spans 12 amino acids. V lost 1 base and J lost 15; bases outside the gene matches: 5. CDR3 sequence reads: CASSLVAGHGFF. The CDR3 nucleotides are TGTGCCAGCAGTTTAGTAGCGGGACACGGGTTCTTC.

This clonotype was counted a few times. The V call is TRBV5-1, the J call TRBJ2-3; D call uncertain. V dropped 0 bases and J dropped 0 bases, with 8 bases sitting between them. The germline V gene encodes CDR1 SGHRS and CDR2 YFSETQ. CDR3 length equals 15 residues. The CDR3 region has the DNA TGCGCCAGCAGCTTGGGGGCAGGTAGCACAGATACGCAGTATTTT. It is translated as CASSLGAGSTDTQYF.

This chain uses TRBV27 with TRBJ2-1; the match to TRBD1 covers 8 bases. The end of the DNA fits TRBJ2-7 better, so the J call may be wrong. The germline CDR1 and CDR2 sequences are MNHEY and SMNVEV (reference sequence). The CDR3 consists of 16 residues. Here the CDR3 reads CATHRRFGQGHNEQYF. The CDR3 DNA reads TGTGCCACACACCGAAGGTTCGGACAGGGCCACAATGAGCAGTACTTC.

This clonotype was counted ten times or more. The chain couples TRBV7-9 to TRBJ1-2, with D unclear. Germline CDR1 SEHNR, CDR2 FQNEAQ (reference sequence). The CDR3 sequence is 12 residues long. Trimming removed 8 bases at V and 4 bases at J, with 11 bases between. The CDR3 loop reads CASGETRYGYTF. The CDR3 DNA is TGTGCCAGCGGGGAGACCCGCTATGGCTACACCTTC.

This clonotype was seen repeatedly, ten times or more. This chain uses TRBV10-1 with TRBJ2-5, with 9 bases lining up with TRBD2. V lost 2 bases to trimming and J lost 6 bases; unmatched junction nucleotides: 7. Germline V CDR1 and CDR2: WNHNN, SYGVQD (reference sequence). The CDR3 sequence is 15 residues long. The DNA of the CDR3 is TGCGCCAGCAGTGAGGCCCGTAGCGGGAGACAGACCCAGTACTTC. It translates to CASSEARSGRQTQYF.

Regarding this clonotype: A much larger clone lies a single base off, so this may be a read error. The rearrangement joins TRBV9 to TRBJ2-3; D is unclear. The CDR3 has 14 amino acids. Germline lookup yields CDR1 SGDLS and CDR2 YYNGEE. The CDR3 DNA is TGTGCCAGCATCGTAGACATGGGAACAGATACGCAGTATTTT. As protein: CASIVDMGTDTQYF. Full variable domain (outside the CDR3, taken from reference TRBV9 and TRBJ2-3): DSGVTQTPKHLITATGQRVTLRCSPRSGDLSVYWYQQSLDQGLQFLIQYYNGEERAKGNILERFSAQQFPDLHSELNLSSLELGDSALYFCASIVDMGTDTQYFGPGTRLTVL.

In its sample, this clonotype was seen a few times. This chain uses TRBV29-1 with TRBJ1-5; D remains ambiguous. Germline CDR1 is SQVTM and CDR2 is ANQGSEA. This CDR3 comprises 14 residues. V shed 5 bases and J shed 3 bases, with 14 bases lying between them. As DNA, the CDR3 is TGCAGCGTTAAAGGGAGCCAGCCCAATCAGCCCCAGCATTTT. It specifies CSVKGSQPNQPQHF.

This clonotype was observed at least ten times. The chain links TRBV9 to TRBJ2-1, with 11 bases fitting TRBD2. Losses at the gene ends were 4 bases for V and 3 bases for J; bases not matched to a gene: 6. Germline CDR1 and CDR2: SGDLS and YYNGEE. This CDR3 comprises 16 residues. CDR3 region: CASSPRTSGYYNEQFF. CDR3 sequence (DNA): TGTGCCAGCAGCCCCCGGACTAGCGGGTACTACAATGAGCAGTTCTTC. Filled out from reference TRBV9 and TRBJ2-1, the complete variable domain reads DSGVTQTPKHLITATGQRVTLRCSPRSGDLSVYWYQQSLDQGLQFLIQYYNGEERAKGNILERFSAQQFPDLHSELNLSSLELGDSALYFCASSPRTSGYYNEQFFGPGTRLTVL.

The genes are TRBV5-1 and TRBJ2-7; D is unclear. V lost 0 bases to trimming and J lost 5 bases, with 12 bases between them. Germline CDR1 SGHRS, CDR2 YFSETQ. The CDR3 is 14 residues long. The CDR3 sequence: CASSLAPEFDEQYF. The CDR3 nucleotides read TGCGCCAGCAGCTTGGCCCCGGAGTTCGACGAGCAGTACTTC.

The chain has TRBV12-3 or TRBV12-4 and TRBJ2-7; possible D gene TRBD2, 7 bases. Judging by the DNA end, TRBJ2-5 fits better; the J call may be wrong. This CDR3 comprises 18 residues. The CDR3 region is CASTRRKGGGLIRETQYF. As DNA, the CDR3 is TGTGCCAGCACTCGACGCAAGGGAGGGGGGCTTATCCGGGAGACCCAGTACTTC.

The J gene is TRBJ2-5, the V gene TRBV2; D unresolved. This CDR3 spans 13 amino acids. The V and J ends lost 9 bases and 2 bases respectively, with 13 bases between them. Germline V gives CDR1 SNHLY, CDR2 FYNNEI. CDR3 DNA sequence: TGTGCCAGGGCGCGTCAGACTCAAGAGACCCAGTACTTC. Encoded protein: CARARQTQETQYF.

The rearrangement uses TRBV5-6 and TRBJ1-4; the D gene is possibly TRBD1 (5 bases). CDR3 length: 16 residues. Trimming removed 4 bases from V and 0 bases from J, with 13 bases in between. CDR1 and CDR2 from the germline V gene are SGHDT and YYEEEE. The CDR3 region has the DNA TGTGCCAGCAGCACCGCAGGGATTACAACTAATGAAAAACTGTTTTTT. This codes for CASSTAGITTNEKLFF.

This sequence joins TRBV3-1 and TRBJ1-2, with D hard to call. With 3 bases removed from V and 3 bases from J, the gap between germline ends came to 11 bases. The CDR3 covers 14 residues. Germline V lookup: CDR1 LGHDT, CDR2 YNNKEL (reference sequence). CDR3 in amino acids: CASSQIDRDYGYTF. The CDR3 bases are TGTGCCAGCAGCCAGATCGACCGAGACTATGGCTACACCTTC.

V usage is TRBV25-1 and J usage is TRBJ2-6; no reliable D call. The ends were cut back, 2 bases at V and 0 bases at J, with 5 bases in the middle. CDR3 size: 15 residues. Germline CDR1 reads MGHDK; CDR2 reads SYGVNS. The CDR3 DNA reads TGTGCCAGCAGTGAAATAGGCTCTGGGGCCAACGTCCTGACTTTC. Its protein is CASSEIGSGANVLTF.

This clonotype was picked up many times. The chain joins TRBV7-3 to TRBJ2-1, with D unresolved. V was pared by 1 base and J by 3 bases, with 10 bases between. The V gene's germline CDR1 is SGHTA and CDR2 FQGTGA. The CDR3 loop spans 15 amino acids. DNA for the CDR3: TGTGCCAGCAGCTTAATCCCCGGCGACTACAATGAGCAGTTCTTC. Residues: CASSLIPGDYNEQFF.

Only a few counts were recorded for this clonotype. V gene TRBV29-1 combines with J gene TRBJ2-4; D remains ambiguous. The J call may not be correct, given that the DNA end is closer to TRBJ2-7. The germline CDR1 and CDR2 sequences are SQVTM and ANQGSEA. The CDR3 contains 11 residues. DNA for the CDR3: TGCAGCGTTAGAATAACCTACGAGCAGTACTTC. It is translated as CSVRITYEQYF.